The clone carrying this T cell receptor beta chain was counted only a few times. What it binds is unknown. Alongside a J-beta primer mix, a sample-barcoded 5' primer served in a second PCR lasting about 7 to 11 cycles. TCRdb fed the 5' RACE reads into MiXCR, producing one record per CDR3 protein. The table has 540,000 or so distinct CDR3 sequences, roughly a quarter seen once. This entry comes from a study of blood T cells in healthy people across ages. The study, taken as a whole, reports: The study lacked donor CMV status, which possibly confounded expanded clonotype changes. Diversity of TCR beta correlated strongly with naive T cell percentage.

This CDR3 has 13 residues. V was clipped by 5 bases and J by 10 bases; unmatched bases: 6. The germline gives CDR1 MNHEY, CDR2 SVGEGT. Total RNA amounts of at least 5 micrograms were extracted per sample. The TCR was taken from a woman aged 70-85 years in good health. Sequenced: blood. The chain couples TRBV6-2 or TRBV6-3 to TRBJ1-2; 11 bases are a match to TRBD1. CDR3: CASSPDRGRYYTF. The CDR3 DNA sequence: TGTGCCAGCAGTCCGGACAGGGGGCGATACTACACCTTC.